The entry that follows covers one TCR beta chain sequence. The data stem from a study of control samples from healthy donors and cancer patients. Trimming removed 4 bases from V and 3 bases from J; junction bases left unmatched: 3. Germline lookup yields CDR1 SNHLY and CDR2 FYNNEI. This CDR3 has 15 amino acids. Profiled with immunoSEQ multiplex PCR; TCRdb holds only in-frame clones, not every one. In the table there are about 120,000 clones, roughly nine tenths of which are singletons. The origin of this receptor is a young man in good health. The sample taken for sequencing was blood. The V gene is TRBV2, the J gene TRBJ1-5, with 10 bases aligning to TRBD1. This CDR3 is CASSGGTGANQPQHF. The DNA of the CDR3 is TGTGCCAGCAGTGGAGGGACAGGGGCCAATCAGCCCCAGCATTTT.